This is a list of T cell receptor beta chains from one sample in a study of T cells in localized non-small cell lung cancer. Libraries were prepared by immunoSEQ multiplex PCR; TCRdb keeps only in-frame clonotypes and omits some of them. The repertoire has 90,000 to 100,000 clones, approximately 91% of them found once; the top ten carry roughly 4.3%. Material: PBMCs, obtained before any cancer treatment. The receptors stem from a woman between 35 and 70 years old with stage II squamous cell lung carcinoma. Each CDR3 is given without its conserved first and last residue. Each record gives: V gene, J gene, CDR3 protein.

TRBV5-1	TRBJ1-2	ASSDSLSGYGYT
TRBV2	TRBJ1-1	ASSQDRGLAEAF
TRBV7-8	TRBJ1-1	ASSLGGRGTEAF
TRBV2	TRBJ1-2	ASISGGHQAYGYT
TRBV11-2	TRBJ2-5	ASSSGGGNRETQY
TRBV20-1	TRBJ2-1	SASQVEQF
TRBV15	TRBJ1-6	ATSSPGRNNSPLH
TRBV4-1	TRBJ1-4	ASSQAGTGYEKLF
TRBV5-1	TRBJ2-5	ASNRDQETQY
TRBV19	TRBJ1-2	ASKYAGNYGYT
TRBV28	TRBJ1-5	ASSFGGQGRQPQH
TRBV5-1	TRBJ1-2	ASSLERANYGYT
TRBV6-4	TRBJ2-2	ASSPLAGATNTGELF
TRBV7-6	TRBJ2-1	ASSLGGRGAGEQF
TRBV29-1	TRBJ1-5	SVGTGGRNQPQH
TRBV7-9	TRBJ2-7	ASSLASETGAYEQY
TRBV4-2	TRBJ2-5	ASSLYSGLALETQY
TRBV5-6	TRBJ1-1	ASSFLDGSFKGTEAF
TRBV18	TRBJ2-7	ASSPSPGRAGVEQY
TRBV19	TRBJ1-2	ASSVGQGQGGYT
TRBV7-9	TRBJ2-7	ASSPPMGQGDPYEQY
TRBV5-1	TRBJ2-7	ASKPTWTGEGYEQY
TRBV7-9	TRBJ1-2	ASSADRGNYGYT
TRBV4-1	TRBJ1-2	ASSPDRSTYGYT
TRBV4-2	TRBJ1-5	ASSHPGEGPQH
TRBV2	TRBJ2-5	ASSEGQGEVSETQY
TRBV10-2	TRBJ1-2	ASSTRDAAGGYT
TRBV29-1	TRBJ1-1	SVKGQPNTEAF
TRBV6-1	TRBJ1-4	ASRSDRVGEKLF
TRBV10-2	TRBJ1-1	ASSGPGHAGRGNGEAF
TRBV6-6	TRBJ1-2	ASSSGAPIGYT
TRBV6-5	TRBJ1-1	ASKGWGNTEAF
TRBV20-1	TRBJ2-7	SARGGYEQY
TRBV6-5	TRBJ1-1	ASSYSTGQGLEAF
TRBV6-5	TRBJ1-2	ASQGQGLYGYT
TRBV19	TRBJ2-3	ASRPSDRSTDTQY
TRBV5-1	TRBJ1-1	ASSLIGGNTEAF
TRBV27	TRBJ1-2	ASSLSPSGGAYYGYT
TRBV28	TRBJ1-2	ASSSVRRYIDGYT
TRBV18	TRBJ1-2	ASSPRRGANYGYT
TRBV28	TRBJ2-5	ASSLTGGHQETQY
TRBV5-5	TRBJ2-1	ASSPVGAPDEQF
TRBV29-1	TRBJ2-5	SVQDRGPFETQY
TRBV5-8	TRBJ2-3	ASSPAITQY
TRBV6-5	TRBJ2-3	ASRSPTDTQY
TRBV5-1	TRBJ2-1	ASSLGGTVNEQF
TRBV30	TRBJ1-1	AWTRNAEAF
TRBV11-2	TRBJ1-2	ASSIRTEEPNYGYT
TRBV6-5	TRBJ1-1	ASTSRGREGEAF
TRBV27	TRBJ2-1	ASSSRDGGDNEQF
TRBV9	TRBJ2-3	ASSAGSGYTDTQY
TRBV7-9	TRBJ2-1	ASSGGSYNEQF
TRBV5-6	TRBJ2-2	ASSPRQGNTGELF